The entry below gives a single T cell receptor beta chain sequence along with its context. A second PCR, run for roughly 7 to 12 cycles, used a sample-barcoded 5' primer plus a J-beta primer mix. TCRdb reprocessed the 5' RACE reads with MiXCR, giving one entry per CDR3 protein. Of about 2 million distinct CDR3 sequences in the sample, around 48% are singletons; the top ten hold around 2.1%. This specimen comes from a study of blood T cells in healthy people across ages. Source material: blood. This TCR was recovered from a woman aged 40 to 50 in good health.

The CDR3 protein is CASSSTTGVGGYTF. In DNA form, the CDR3 reads TGTGCCAGCAGCAGCACAACAGGGGTGGGTGGCTACACCTTC. The rearrangement joins TRBV6-5 to TRBJ1-2; TRBD1 matches 7 bases. Germline assignment: CDR1 MNHEY and CDR2 SVGAGI. V lost 6 bases and J lost 7; bases outside the gene matches: 11. The CDR3 runs 14 residues.